Listed here are 17 T cell receptor beta chains from one sample, sequenced in a study of blood T cell repertoires in COVID-19. Some clones are missing from TCRdb's copy, which holds only in-frame ones; the method was immunoSEQ multiplex PCR. Of about 190,000 clones in the sample, roughly 90% were seen once. The sequenced sample was peripheral blood. These receptors all stem from a man aged 45-65 years with acute or convalescent COVID-19.

The chain links TRBV7-2 to TRBJ2-7, with TRBD1 identical over 8 bases. J was trimmed by 1 base and V by 4 bases; bases with no gene match: 12. The CDR3 spans 17 residues. Germline-derived CDR1 and CDR2 are SGHTA and FQGNSA. The CDR3 protein is CASSSSTGTGSSYEQYV. DNA of the CDR3: TGTGCCAGCAGCTCTTCGACCGGGACAGGTAGTTCCTACGAGCAGTACGTC.

The rearrangement joins TRBV11-2 to TRBJ2-3; 8 nucleotides align to TRBD1. Germline CDR1 SGHAT, CDR2 FQNNGV. Germline trimming cut 3 bases from V and 1 base from J; bases unmatched to any gene: 3. CDR3 length: 15 residues. In DNA, the CDR3 is TGTGCCAGCAGCTTTGCAGGGGGCGGCACAGATACGCAGTATTTT. Translation: CASSFAGGGTDTQYF.

The V call is TRBV18, the J call TRBJ1-3, with D tentatively TRBD1 (6 bases). This CDR3 has 16 residues. Trimming took 3 bases from V and 0 from J, leaving 12 bases between them. Germline V lookup: CDR1 KGHSH, CDR2 LQKENI. For the CDR3, the DNA is TGTGCCAGCTCACCCCGACAGGTACTCTCTGGAAACACCATATATTTT. Translated: CASSPRQVLSGNTIYF.

This chain links TRBV30 with TRBJ1-1; weak D call: TRBD1 (6 bases). Trimming removed 5 bases from V and 0 bases from J, with 13 bases in between. The CDR3 spans 14 residues. Germline loops: CDR1 GTSNPN, CDR2 SVGIG (reference sequence). DNA for the CDR3: TGTGCCTGGCTCCCGGGACACCTGAACACTGAAGCTTTCTTT. This translates into CAWLPGHLNTEAFF.

Comment on this clone: A junction end diverges from the germline sequence, so it may reflect a read error. The rearrangement joins TRBV7-2 to TRBJ1-1, with 7 bases matching TRBD1. From germline, CDR1 is SGHTA and CDR2 FQGNSA. The CDR3 length is 16 residues. The CDR3 here is CASRLEGGGINTEAFF. CDR3 nucleotide sequence: TGTGCCAGCAGGTTAGAAGGGGGCGGAATTAACACTGAAGCTTTCTTT.

CDR3 residues: CASSRTGEITGELFF. The CDR3 nucleotides are TGTGCCAGCTCGAGGACAGGGGAAATCACCGGGGAGCTGTTTTTT. The V and J genes are TRBV6-4 and TRBJ2-2; 9 bases are a match to TRBD1. Germline assignment: CDR1 MRHNA and CDR2 SNTAGT. The CDR3 is 15 amino acids. V was pared by 8 bases and J by 4 bases, with 8 bases of the junction left unmatched.

The V gene is TRBV7-2, the J gene TRBJ1-2; D is perhaps TRBD1 (5 bases). The CDR3 has 15 residues. Germline CDR1 and CDR2: SGHTA and FQGNSA. Trimming removed 2 bases at V and 5 bases at J, with 15 bases between. CDR3 region: CASSLPATATYGYTF. CDR3 DNA sequence: TGTGCCAGCAGCTTACCCGCGACAGCAACTTATGGCTACACCTTC.

This chain links TRBV6-6 with TRBJ2-1; D perhaps matches TRBD2 (6 bases). Germline values: CDR1 MNHNY, CDR2 SVGAGI (reference sequence). V shed 6 bases and J shed 4 bases, with 16 bases lying between them. The CDR3 runs to 15 residues. As DNA, the CDR3 is TGTGCCAGCAGCACCCCGGGACTTAATTACAATGAGCAGTTCTTC. Translated, it gives CASSTPGLNYNEQFF.

This clone was recorded a few times. The V gene is TRBV2, the J gene TRBJ1-5; D call uncertain. Trimming took off 7 bases at V and 5 bases at J, with 12 bases between the two ends. The CDR3 runs to 13 residues. CDR1 SNHLY and CDR2 FYNNEI come from the germline V gene. The CDR3, as DNA: TGTGCCAGCACCGAGGGAACATATCAGCCCCAGCATTTT. Translation gives CASTEGTYQPQHF.

This clone appeared a few times. V and J are TRBV6-1 and TRBJ2-7, with 9 bases aligning to TRBD1. The trim removed 1 base at V and 4 bases at J, leaving 5 bases unmatched. The CDR3 runs to 15 residues. CDR1 and CDR2 (germline): MNHNS, SASEGT. The CDR3 is CASSEVGQGSYEQYF. The CDR3 DNA is TGTGCCAGCAGTGAAGTGGGACAGGGTTCGTACGAGCAGTACTTC.

The chain employs TRBV5-1 and TRBJ2-3; 8 bases agree with TRBD1. Germline V lookup: CDR1 SGHRS, CDR2 YFSETQ. The trim removed 4 bases at V and 3 bases at J, leaving 7 bases unmatched. There are 15 residues in the CDR3. CDR3 sequence reads: CASSPGTGATDTQYF. The CDR3 nucleotides read TGCGCCAGCAGCCCGGGGACAGGAGCTACAGATACGCAGTATTTT.

This clone was counted only a few times. The J gene is TRBJ2-5, the V gene TRBV5-1; 8 bases are shared with TRBD1. CDR1 and CDR2 from the germline V gene are SGHRS and YFSETQ. The V gene end was trimmed by 4 bases and the J gene end by 5 bases; junction bases not matched to a gene: 4. The CDR3 has 13 amino acids. The CDR3 DNA reads TGCGCCAGCAGCCGGACAGGGCAGGAGACCCAGTACTTC. It translates to CASSRTGQETQYF.

This clone occurred a few times. The sample contains more than one DNA sequence encoding this CDR3. The CDR3 coding sequence is TGCGCCAGCAGCCCGGGGCGTGGGAGGGCAGATACGCAGTATTTT. It translates to CASSPGRGRADTQYF. This chain links TRBV5-1 with TRBJ2-3; the match to TRBD2 covers 7 bases. Looked up from germline, CDR1 is SGHRS and CDR2 is YFSETQ. The CDR3 runs to 15 residues. V was pared by 4 bases and J by 4 bases, with 9 bases of the junction left unmatched.

The rearrangement uses TRBV9 and TRBJ2-7; no definite D call. Germline V gives CDR1 SGDLS, CDR2 YYNGEE. V lost 0 bases to trimming and J lost 3 bases, with 10 bases between them. The CDR3 covers 14 residues. The DNA of the CDR3 is TGTGCCAGCAGCGTAGCACAGTGGTACTACGAGCAGTACGTC. Translated, it gives CASSVAQWYYEQYV.

The V gene is TRBV24-1, the J gene TRBJ1-2, with 10 bases that match TRBD1. Looked up from germline, CDR1 is KGHDR and CDR2 is SFDVKD. The length of the CDR3 is 16 residues. V gave up 4 bases and J gave up 4 bases; unmatched junction bases: 8. CDR3 region: CATSEAGQGDFYGYTF. CDR3 coding DNA: TGTGCCACCAGTGAGGCTGGACAGGGGGACTTCTATGGCTACACCTTC.

This chain uses TRBV7-9 with TRBJ1-4; 7 bases align to TRBD1. CDR3 length: 14 amino acids. Germline V CDR1 and CDR2: SEHNR, FQNEAQ (reference sequence). Trimming cost V 3 bases and J 8 bases; bases outside gene matches: 6. The CDR3 bases are TGTGCCAGCAGCTTCGGGACAGTGGAGGAAAAACTGTTTTTT. Its translation is CASSFGTVEEKLFF.

The rearrangement links TRBV6-5 to TRBJ1-2; no definite D call. CDR1 MNHEY and CDR2 SVGAGI come from the germline V gene. The V and J ends lost 4 bases and 4 bases respectively, with 13 bases between them. The CDR3 length is 14 residues. The CDR3 region has the DNA TGTGCCAGCAGTTCCCGTCCGACGGGCTATGGCTACACCTTC. This sequence encodes CASSSRPTGYGYTF.